The 3 T cell receptor beta chains below come from one sample, sequenced in a study of cytomegalovirus exposure and HLA in healthy donors. In the PCR, 60 Vbeta and 13 Jbeta primers were used. Generated by immunoSEQ multiplex PCR, the TCRdb table keeps only in-frame clones and is missing some. The sample has under 200,000 clones, roughly 88% seen once. What was sequenced was PBMCs. The receptors originated from a man between 18 and 35 years old in good health and CMV-seropositive.

This clone was detected only a few times. V gene TRBV18 combines with J gene TRBJ1-6; D not resolved. V lost 6 bases to trimming and J lost 5 bases, with 14 bases between them. Germline CDR1 KGHSH, CDR2 LQKENI. The CDR3 spans 15 residues. The CDR3 sequence is CASSASVGDNSPLHF. The CDR3 DNA follows: TGTGCCAGCTCCGCTTCAGTGGGAGATAATTCACCCCTCCACTTT.

The chain employs TRBV7-8 and TRBJ2-3; tentative D call: TRBD1 (5 bases). Germline V CDR1 and CDR2: SGHVS, FQNEAQ. V was cut by 5 bases and J by 6 bases, with 9 bases left in between. The CDR3 contains 12 residues. The CDR3 spells CASSLRVDTQYF. CDR3 sequence (DNA): TGTGCCAGCAGCCTCAGGGTGGATACGCAGTATTTT.

This chain connects TRBV15 to TRBJ2-5; D gene uncertain. This CDR3 contains 18 residues. V lost 0 bases and J lost 2, with 19 bases in between. Germline CDR1 and CDR2: LNHNV and YYDKDF (reference sequence). The CDR3 loop reads CATSRDGWQATTQETQYF. The CDR3 nucleotides read TGTGCCACCAGCAGAGATGGTTGGCAGGCGACAACACAAGAGACCCAGTACTTC.